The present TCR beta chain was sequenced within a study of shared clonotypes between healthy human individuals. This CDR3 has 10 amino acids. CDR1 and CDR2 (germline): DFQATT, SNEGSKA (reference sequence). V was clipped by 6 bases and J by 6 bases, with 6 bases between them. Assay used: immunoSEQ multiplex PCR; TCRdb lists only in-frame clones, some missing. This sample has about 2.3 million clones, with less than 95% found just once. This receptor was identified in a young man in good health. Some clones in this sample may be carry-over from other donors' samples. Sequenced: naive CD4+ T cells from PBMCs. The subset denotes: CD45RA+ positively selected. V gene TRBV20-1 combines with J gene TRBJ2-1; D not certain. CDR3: CSALLNEQFF. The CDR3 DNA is TGCAGTGCGCTTCTCAATGAGCAGTTCTTC.